This T cell receptor beta chain was profiled in a study of blood T cell repertoires in COVID-19. TCRdb's copy holds only in-frame clones and misses some; the assay was immunoSEQ multiplex PCR. The sample yields roughly 380,000 clones, about 90% seen once. This clone appeared once. Germline values: CDR1 MDHEN, CDR2 SYDVKM. V lost 2 bases, J lost 3 bases, and 4 bases stayed unmatched. The CDR3 is made up of 14 amino acids. Sequences were obtained from PBMCs or T cells enriched from blood (not recorded which). The gene calls are TRBV28 and TRBJ2-7; 7 positions match TRBD1. The TCR was taken from a woman aged 30 to 39 who had recovered from COVID-19. CDR3 nucleotides: TGTGCCAGCAGTTTAGTAGGGGGCTTCTACGAGCAGTACTTC. Protein sequence: CASSLVGGFYEQYF.